These 18 T cell receptor beta chains were all obtained from the same sample, sequenced in a study of Graves' ophthalmopathy and Graves' hyperthyroidism. Using RNA transcripts, the TCR beta CDR3 regions were amplified. First-round RT-PCR employed HTBI primers, with a second-round multiplex PCR after it. Each CDR3 protein gets one entry after TCRdb re-called the multiplex PCR reads with MiXCR. The sample consists of fewer than 650,000 distinct CDR3 sequences, about a fifth of them appearing once. The sequencing sample was made of peripheral blood. The receptors originated from a woman aged 18-35 years with stable Graves' hyperthyroidism. Some clones in this sample may be carry-over from other donors' samples.

This clonotype was seen many times. The chain carries TRBV30 and TRBJ2-7, with 11 bases fitting TRBD2. V shed 4 bases, J shed 2 bases, and the junction held 4 bases outside the gene matches. The CDR3 contains 14 residues. The germline CDR1 and CDR2 sequences are GTSNPN and SVGIG (reference sequence). The CDR3 spells CAWTGTSGPYEQYF. CDR3 nucleotide sequence: TGTGCCTGGACCGGGACTAGCGGACCCTACGAGCAGTACTTC.

This clonotype was observed at least ten times. The J gene is TRBJ1-1, the V gene TRBV12-3 or TRBV12-4, with D perhaps TRBD1 (6 bases). This CDR3 contains 13 residues. V was shortened by 6 bases and J by 4 bases, with 12 bases between the two germline ends. CDR3 loop: CASSLTGPTEAFF. The CDR3 region has the DNA TGTGCCAGCAGCCTTACAGGGCCCACTGAAGCTTTCTTT.

Ten or more counts support this clonotype. The chain recombines TRBV6-5 with TRBJ1-2; 7 positions agree with TRBD1. With 2 bases clipped from V and 3 bases from J, the junction kept 9 bases outside the gene matches. The CDR3 loop spans 16 amino acids. The germline CDR1 and CDR2 sequences are MNHEY and SVGAGI. The CDR3 coding sequence is TGTGCCAGCAGTTACAGGGACGGGACAGCCTACTATGGCTACACCTTC. Amino acid sequence: CASSYRDGTAYYGYTF.

This clonotype was seen a few times. CDR3 in amino acids: CASSYGLAGAYEQYF. Here the CDR3 DNA reads TGTGCCAGCAGTTACGGACTAGCGGGGGCCTACGAGCAGTACTTC. The rearrangement uses TRBV6-2 or TRBV6-3 and TRBJ2-7; 13 positions match TRBD2. This CDR3 is 15 amino acids long. The V and J ends lost 2 bases and 2 bases, in that order; junction bases with no gene match: 0. Germline-derived CDR1 and CDR2 are MNHEY and SVGEGT.

The V gene is TRBV9, the J gene TRBJ2-7, with 9 positions matching TRBD2. This CDR3 comprises 14 residues. The V gene's germline CDR1 is SGDLS and CDR2 YYNGEE. Trimming removed 4 bases from V and 3 bases from J; junction bases left unmatched: 5. CDR3 sequence reads: CASSRGGRVYEQYF. In nucleotides, the CDR3 is TGTGCCAGCAGCCGTGGCGGGAGGGTCTACGAGCAGTACTTC.

This clonotype has at least ten counts. The DNA of the CDR3 is TGTGCCAGTAGTATTGGGAACATTCAGTACTTC. Amino acid sequence: CASSIGNIQYF. The chain links TRBV19 to TRBJ2-4; D ambiguous. Trimming left V 3 bases short and J 7 bases short, with 4 bases between. Germline-derived CDR1 and CDR2 are LNHDA and SQIVND (reference sequence). The CDR3 runs 11 residues.

The table lists this clonotype with a count of one. V gene TRBV2 combines with J gene TRBJ1-2, with a possible D match to TRBD1 (5 bases). The CDR3 extends over 12 amino acids. The germline V gene encodes CDR1 SNHLY and CDR2 FYNNEI. Trimming stripped 5 bases from V and 7 bases from J, with 11 bases between. For the CDR3, the DNA is TGTGCCAGCAGTATATTTAGGGGTGGCTACACCTTC. Residues: CASSIFRGGYTF.

The sample holds a few counts of this clonotype. The rearrangement uses TRBV12-3 or TRBV12-4 and TRBJ2-7; the D call may be TRBD1 or TRBD2 (5 bases each). V was pared by 5 bases and J by 9 bases, with 17 bases between. CDR3 size: 13 residues. CDR3 protein: CASSPGAVVGQYF. The CDR3 bases are TGTGCCAGCAGTCCCGGGGCCGTCGTAGGGCAGTACTTC.

This clonotype was counted a few times. The chain joins TRBV18 to TRBJ1-1; 7 nucleotides line up with TRBD1. The ends lost 6 bases at V and 4 bases at J; junction bases unmatched: 8. Germline CDR1 reads KGHSH; CDR2 reads LQKENI. CDR3 length: 14 amino acids. The CDR3 here is CASSRQGVSTEAFF. In DNA form, the CDR3 reads TGTGCCAGCTCCCGACAGGGTGTAAGCACTGAAGCTTTCTTT.

This clonotype has ten or more counts. This sequence joins TRBV2 and TRBJ2-5, with 7 positions matching TRBD1. CDR1 and CDR2 from the germline V gene are SNHLY and FYNNEI. The CDR3 spans 14 residues. The V and J ends lost 4 bases and 3 bases, in that order; junction bases with no gene match: 5. The CDR3 DNA reads TGTGCCAGCAGTGTTGGGACAGACGAAGAGACCCAGTACTTC. This translates into CASSVGTDEETQYF. The full variable domain, its missing parts supplied by reference TRBV2 and TRBJ2-5, is EPEVTQTPSHQVTQMGQEVILRCVPISNHLYFYWYRQILGQKVEFLVSFYNNEISEKSEIFDDQFSVERPDGSNFTLKIRSTKLEDSAMYFCASSVGTDEETQYFGPGTRLLVL.

There are many counts of this clonotype. The V call is TRBV29-1, the J call TRBJ1-1; unclear D gene. Trimming left V 4 bases short and J 2 bases short, with 8 bases between. Germline V gene lookup returns CDR1 SQVTM and CDR2 ANQGSEA. The CDR3 loop spans 12 amino acids. The DNA of the CDR3 is TGCAGCGTTGCCAGCAGCAACACTGAAGCTTTCTTT. It translates to CSVASSNTEAFF.

In this sample, this clonotype turned up many times. V and J are TRBV7-2 and TRBJ1-2; 9 positions match TRBD1. The CDR3 sequence is 14 residues long. With V trimmed by 8 bases and J by 5 bases, 9 bases remained unmatched. Germline-derived CDR1 and CDR2 are SGHTA and FQGNSA. The CDR3 DNA reads as TGTGCCAGCTCACCCCCGGGACAGGGATATGGCTACACCTTC. Translating it yields CASSPPGQGYGYTF.

This clonotype was seen repeatedly, ten times or more. The V and J genes are TRBV6-5 and TRBJ1-3, with D possibly matching TRBD1 (5 bases). Trimming stripped 6 bases from V and 0 bases from J, with 15 bases between. CDR3 length: 16 residues. Germline assignment: CDR1 MNHEY and CDR2 SVGAGI. CDR3 protein: CASRGTGRSSGNTIYF. The DNA for the CDR3 is TGTGCCAGCAGAGGGACGGGAAGAAGCTCTGGAAACACCATATATTTT.

The chain employs TRBV6-1 and TRBJ2-2; TRBD2 is a possible D gene (5 bases). In germline, CDR1 is MNHNS, CDR2 SASEGT. The CDR3 extends over 15 amino acids. Trimming shortened V by 8 bases and J by 5 bases, and 18 bases separated the two germline ends. CDR3 in DNA: TGTGCCAGCCTGAAGGGCAGCGGTTCAACCGGGGAGCTGTTTTTT. Its translation is CASLKGSGSTGELFF.

This clonotype was detected ten times or more. V and J are TRBV12-3 or TRBV12-4 and TRBJ2-2; no reliable D call. V lost 7 bases and J 3 bases, leaving 6 bases between the germline ends. CDR3 length equals 12 residues. CDR3 coding DNA: TGTGCCAGCACTGGGGACACCGGGGAGCTGTTTTTT. As protein: CASTGDTGELFF.

This clonotype was picked up many times. Without the conserved terminal phenylalanine or tryptophan, this CDR3 likely stems from a read error. The CDR3 bases are TGCAGCGTTGCCCGCGGGGGCGCCTGGGACTACACCTCC. It yields the protein CSVARGGAWDYTS. This rearrangement joins TRBV29-1 to TRBJ1-2; possibly TRBD1 for D (6 bases). The CDR3 covers 13 residues. Trimming removed 4 bases at V and 10 bases at J, with 19 bases between. Germline V lookup: CDR1 SQVTM, CDR2 ANQGSEA.

This clonotype was observed at least ten times. This sequence joins TRBV14 and TRBJ1-1, with D unresolved. The germline CDR1 and CDR2 sequences are SGHDN and FVKESK. CDR3 length equals 14 residues. V lost 5 bases to trimming and J lost 1 base, with 11 bases between them. CDR3 DNA: TGTGCCAGCAGCGGATTAACAGAGAACACTGAAGCTTTCTTT. As protein: CASSGLTENTEAFF. Supplemented by reference TRBV14 and TRBJ1-1, the full variable domain reads EAGVTQFPSHSVIEKGQTVTLRCDPISGHDNLYWYRRVMGKEIKFLLHFVKESKQDESGMPNNRFLAERTGGTYSTLKVQPAELEDSGVYFCASSGLTENTEAFFGQGTRLTVV.

This clonotype was seen ten or more times. The chain couples TRBV12-3 or TRBV12-4 to TRBJ1-1; perhaps TRBD1 as D (6 bases). The CDR3 spans 13 residues. Trimming took off 5 bases at V and 7 bases at J, with 14 bases between the two ends. The CDR3 protein is CASSEGGKNEAFF. The CDR3 DNA sequence: TGTGCCAGCAGTGAGGGGGGGAAGAATGAAGCTTTCTTT.